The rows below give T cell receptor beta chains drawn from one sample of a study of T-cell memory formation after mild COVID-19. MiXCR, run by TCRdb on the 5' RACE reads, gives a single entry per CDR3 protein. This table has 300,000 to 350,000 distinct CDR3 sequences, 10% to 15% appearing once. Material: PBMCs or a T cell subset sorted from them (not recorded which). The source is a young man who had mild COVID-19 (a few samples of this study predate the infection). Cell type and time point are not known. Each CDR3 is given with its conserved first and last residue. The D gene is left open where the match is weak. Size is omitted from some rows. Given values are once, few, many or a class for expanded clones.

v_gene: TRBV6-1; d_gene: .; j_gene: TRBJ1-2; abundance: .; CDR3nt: TGTGCCAGCAGTGCGAGCAGGGTGAACTATGGCTACACCTTC; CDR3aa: CASSASRVNYGYTF
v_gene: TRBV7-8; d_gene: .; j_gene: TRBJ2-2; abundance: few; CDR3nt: TGTGCCAGCAGCTTGCCCAAGCTGCCTAGGTCGGGTGCCGGGGAGCTGTTTTTT; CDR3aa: CASSLPKLPRSGAGELFF
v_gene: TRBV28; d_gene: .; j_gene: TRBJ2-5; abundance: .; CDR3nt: TGTGCCAGCAGCGCGCGGGGGCAGGGCGGAGAGACCCAGTACTTC; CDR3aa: CASSARGQGGETQYF
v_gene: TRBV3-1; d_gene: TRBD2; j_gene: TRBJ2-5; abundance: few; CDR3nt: TGTGCCAGCAGTCCGGAGGGACTAGAAGAGACCCAGTACTTC; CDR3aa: CASSPEGLEETQYF
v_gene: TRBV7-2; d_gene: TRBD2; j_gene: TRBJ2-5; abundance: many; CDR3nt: TGTGCCAGCAGCTTAGTAGCGGGGGGTAAAGAGACCCAGTACTTC; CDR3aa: CASSLVAGGKETQYF
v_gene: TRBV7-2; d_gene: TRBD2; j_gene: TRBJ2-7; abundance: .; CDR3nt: TGTGCCAGCAGCCCCAGGGCCCTAGCGGGGGGAACCCCCTACGAGCAGTACTTC; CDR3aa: CASSPRALAGGTPYEQYF
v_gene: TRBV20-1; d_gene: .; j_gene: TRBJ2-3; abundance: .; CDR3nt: TGCAGTGCTCCGGGGGCAGGAGATACGCAGTATTTT; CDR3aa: CSAPGAGDTQYF
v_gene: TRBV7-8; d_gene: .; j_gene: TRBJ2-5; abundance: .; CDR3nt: TGTGCCAGCAATAGGTACCAAGAGACCCAGTACTTC; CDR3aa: CASNRYQETQYF
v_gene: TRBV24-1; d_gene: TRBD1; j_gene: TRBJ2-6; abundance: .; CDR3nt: TGTGCCACCAGTGAGTCGACAGGGCGCTCTGGGGCCAACGTCCTGACTTTC; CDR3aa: CATSESTGRSGANVLTF
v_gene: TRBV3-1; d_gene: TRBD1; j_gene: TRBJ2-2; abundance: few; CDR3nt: TGTGCCAGCAGCCAAAGGACAGGGGGCAGCACCGGGGAGCTGTTTTTT; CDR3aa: CASSQRTGGSTGELFF
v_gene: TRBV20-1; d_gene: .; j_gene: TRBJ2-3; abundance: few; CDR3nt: TGCAGTGCTTTGACAGATAGCACAGATACGCAGTATTTT; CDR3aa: CSALTDSTDTQYF